The rows below give T cell receptor beta chains drawn from one sample of a study of blood T cell repertoires in COVID-19. Clones were sequenced by immunoSEQ multiplex PCR, and TCRdb holds only the in-frame ones, with some missing. The data contain about 310,000 clones, approximately 87% of them singletons. Sample: peripheral blood. The receptors here all came from a woman in her thirties with COVID-19, enrolled during active disease. Both conserved end residues are part of each CDR3. D genes are given only for firm matches. Clone size, where shown, is once, few, many, or a class for clones that have expanded.

clone_size | d_call | j_call | v_call | cdr3_nt | cdr3_aa
NA | NA | TRBJ2-1 | TRBV9 | TGTGCCAGCAGCGTAGTTGAAGTAGCCGGAATCTACAATGAGCAGTTCTTC | CASSVVEVAGIYNEQFF
NA | TRBD1 | TRBJ1-5 | TRBV28 | TGTGCCAGCAGTCTCAAAGACAGGGGGGATTGGGAGAGCAATCAGCCCCAGCATTTT | CASSLKDRGDWESNQPQHF
NA | TRBD1 | TRBJ2-7 | TRBV6-6 | TGTGCCAGCAGTTATGACTGGGGGACAGGGATCTACGAGCAGTACTTC | CASSYDWGTGIYEQYF
NA | NA | TRBJ2-1 | TRBV11-2 | TGTGCCAGCAGTCCTTATCCCAATGAGCAGTTCTTC | CASSPYPNEQFF
NA | TRBD2 | TRBJ2-7 | TRBV4-2 | TGTGCCAGCAGCCAAGAGGCTAGCGGTGCCTACGAGCAGTACTTC | CASSQEASGAYEQYF
NA | NA | TRBJ2-5 | TRBV30 | TGTGCCTGGAACCGAGTCTCCGAGACCCAGTACTTC | CAWNRVSETQYF
NA | TRBD2 | TRBJ2-2 | TRBV7-6 | TGTGCCAGCAGCTTAGTTGAATTGAGCGGGAGGGCTGGAACCGGGGAGCTGTTTTTT | CASSLVELSGRAGTGELFF
NA | TRBD1 | TRBJ2-3 | TRBV5-8 | TGTGCCAGCAGCCCCGGGACAGTTAGCACAGATACGCAGTATTTT | CASSPGTVSTDTQYF
NA | NA | TRBJ1-5 | TRBV28 | TGTGCCAGCAGTTCTCCGGGGGGCGGCAATCAGCCCCAGCATTTT | CASSSPGGGNQPQHF
NA | TRBD2 | TRBJ2-5 | TRBV4-2 | TGTGCCAGCAGCCAGAGCGGGGCCCAAGAGACCCAGTACTTC | CASSQSGAQETQYF
NA | NA | TRBJ1-2 | TRBV28 | TGTGCCAGCAGTTTTGGGCAGCAGAACTATGGCTACACCTTC | CASSFGQQNYGYTF
few | NA | TRBJ1-5 | TRBV28 | TGTGCCAGCGGGGGGCAGCCCCAGCATTTT | CASGGQPQHF
NA | NA | TRBJ2-7 | TRBV5-1 | TGCGCCAGCAGCCTCGGGACTGTGGGCTACGAGCAGTACTTC | CASSLGTVGYEQYF
many | NA | TRBJ1-6 | TRBV5-4 | TGTGCCAGCAGCTCGCAGGGTGCGCGGTCACCCCTCCACTTT | CASSSQGARSPLHF
NA | NA | TRBJ1-4 | TRBV7-8 | TGTGCCAGCAGCTTAGCATCGTCCGGAACTATTCTCTTTAATGAAAAACTGTTTTTT | CASSLASSGTILFNEKLFF
NA | NA | TRBJ2-6 | TRBV18 | TGTGCCAGCTCACCCCCACTTATGGCCAACGTCCTGACTTTC | CASSPPLMANVLTF
NA | NA | TRBJ1-2 | TRBV7-2 | TGTGCCAGCAGCCCGACATCCCTGTGGGGCTACACCTTC | CASSPTSLWGYTF
NA | NA | TRBJ1-1 | TRBV11-3 | TGTGCCAGCAGCCCCGGGGATGAAGGGACTGAAGCTTTCTTT | CASSPGDEGTEAFF
NA | TRBD2 | TRBJ2-1 | TRBV7-8 | TGTGCCAGCAGCACTAGCGGGGCCCACAATGAGCAGTTCTTC | CASSTSGAHNEQFF
NA | TRBD2 | TRBJ2-6 | TRBV7-2 | TGTGCCAGCAGTCCTAGCGGGGGGGCCTCTGGGGCCAACGTCCTGACTTTC | CASSPSGGASGANVLTF
few | NA | TRBJ1-2 | TRBV18 | TGTGCCAGCTCACCACCGAACAGTAAGAACTATGGCTACACCTTC | CASSPPNSKNYGYTF
NA | NA | TRBJ2-7 | TRBV3-1/TRBV3-2 | TGTGCCAGCAGCCCCCTCGGAGGGAGGATTAACGAGCAGTACTTC | CASSPLGGRINEQYF
once | NA | TRBJ1-1 | TRBV28 | TGTGCCAGCAGAGCTCCTGGACAGAGACCTGAAGCTTTCTTT | CASRAPGQRPEAFF
NA | NA | TRBJ1-2 | TRBV7-2 | TGTGCCAGCAGCTTAGATGGTTTAGGGGCCGGCACCTTC | CASSLDGLGAGTF
NA | NA | TRBJ2-2 | TRBV6-5 | TGTGCCAGCAGTCCTCTAACGGGAGAGACCGGGGAGCTGTTTTTT | CASSPLTGETGELFF
NA | NA | TRBJ1-1 | TRBV28 | TGTGCCAGCAGTTCCCCCCACGGGGGCACTGAAGCTTTCTTT | CASSSPHGGTEAFF
NA | TRBD2 | TRBJ2-3 | TRBV7-2 | TGTGCCAGCAGCTTAGGGGGGCTAGCGGGAGGACCAGATACGCAGTATTTT | CASSLGGLAGGPDTQYF
NA | TRBD2 | TRBJ2-1 | TRBV5-5 | TGTGCCAGCAGATTCGGGGACGGGAGGTCTAGCTCCTACAATGAGCAGTTCTTC | CASRFGDGRSSSYNEQFF
NA | NA | TRBJ2-7 | TRBV28 | TGTGCCAGCAGTTTCCCAACCTACGAGCAGTACTTC | CASSFPTYEQYF
once | NA | TRBJ1-3 | TRBV29-1 | TGCAGCGTTGATAGCGGGGTTGGCTCTGGAAACACCATATATTTT | CSVDSGVGSGNTIYF
NA | NA | TRBJ2-2 | TRBV5-1 | TGCGCCAGCAGCTTGGAAGGAGGGAACACCGGGGAGCTGTTTTTT | CASSLEGGNTGELFF
NA | TRBD2 | TRBJ2-2 | TRBV7-2 | TGTGCCAGCAGCCCGCGACTAGCGGTGGGAGGCCGGGAGCTGTTTTTT | CASSPRLAVGGRELFF
NA | NA | TRBJ2-7 | TRBV28 | TGTGCCAGCAGCCTAGCCCCCTACGAGCAGTACTTC | CASSLAPYEQYF
NA | TRBD1 | TRBJ2-1 | TRBV28 | TGTGCCAGCACCGGGACAGTCTCCTACAATGAGCAGTTCTTC | CASTGTVSYNEQFF
NA | NA | TRBJ2-2 | TRBV9 | TGTGCCAGCAGCGCTAGACTAGGAACCACCGGGGAGCTGTTTTTT | CASSARLGTTGELFF
NA | TRBD1 | TRBJ1-1 | TRBV27 | TGTGCCAGCAGTTTATCGTTAGGGGGCGGCACTGAAGCTTTCTTT | CASSLSLGGGTEAFF
NA | NA | TRBJ2-7 | TRBV6-2/TRBV6-3 | TGTGCCAGCAGTTACTCGATCGGGGGCTCCTACGAGCAGTACTTC | CASSYSIGGSYEQYF
NA | TRBD1 | TRBJ1-1 | TRBV7-3 | TGTGCCAGCAGCTTAAGGACCACAGGGGCGAACACTGAAGCTTTCTTT | CASSLRTTGANTEAFF
NA | TRBD1 | TRBJ2-5 | TRBV27 | TGTGCCAGCAGTTTTTACAGGGGTGGGGAGACCCAGTACTTC | CASSFYRGGETQYF
NA | NA | TRBJ2-1 | TRBV7-2 | TGTGCCAGCAGCTTAACAGCCCAAGTATACAATGAGCAGTTCTTC | CASSLTAQVYNEQFF
NA | NA | TRBJ1-3 | TRBV6-5 | TGTGCCGTTTACCCGGGCTCCCGGGGGGACACCATATATTTT | CAVYPGSRGDTIYF